The T cell receptor beta chain described here comes from a study of cytomegalovirus exposure and HLA in healthy donors. Notes on the study in general: Generally TCR sequences proved uncommon, though certain public TCRs appeared in numerous donors.

With respect to this clone: Its antigen is unknown.

The assay was immunoSEQ multiplex PCR, and TCRdb's table has in-frame clones only and misses some. The sample carries approximately 110,000 clones, just under 95% recorded once. The germline V gene has CDR1 SGHRS and CDR2 YFSETQ. The CDR3 is made up of 14 amino acids. V dropped 4 bases and J dropped 2; count of bases not matched to a gene: 4. This chain links TRBV5-1 with TRBJ2-3; 7 nucleotides line up with TRBD2. The sequenced material came from PBMCs. The TCR comes from a woman under 30 in good health and CMV-seronegative. CDR3 nucleotides: TGCGCCAGCAGCGGGGGGGGTTACACAGATACGCAGTATTTT. Translating gives CASSGGGYTDTQYF.